Following are 30 T cell receptor beta chains from one sample sequenced in a study of blood T cell repertoires in COVID-19. TCRdb's copy holds only in-frame clones and misses some; the assay was immunoSEQ multiplex PCR. There are approximately 240,000 clones in the sample; approximately 80% occur only once, and approximately 1.4% lies in the top ten. Sequencing used PBMCs or T cells enriched from blood (not recorded which). Receptor source: a woman aged 35 to 49 with acute COVID-19.

The chain links TRBV15 to TRBJ2-1; D is perhaps TRBD1 (5 bases). Germline lookup yields CDR1 LNHNV and CDR2 YYDKDF (reference sequence). V dropped 0 bases and J dropped 8 bases, with 14 bases sitting between them. The CDR3 is made up of 15 amino acids. The CDR3 bases are TGTGCCACCAGCAGAGAGGGGCCCCGTAAAGATGAGCAGTTCTTC. This translates into CATSREGPRKDEQFF. Combining the CDR3 with reference TRBV15 and TRBJ2-1 gives the whole variable domain DAMVIQNPRYQVTQFGKPVTLSCSQTLNHNVMYWYQQKSSQAPKLLFHYYDKDFNNEADTPDNFQSRRPNTSFCFLDIRSPGLGDTAMYLCATSREGPRKDEQFFGPGTRLTVL.

This chain joins TRBV11-2 and TRBJ1-2, with no clear D. Germline V lookup: CDR1 SGHAT, CDR2 FQNNGV. The CDR3 has 14 amino acids. Deletions cut 5 bases from V and 5 bases from J, with 15 bases between. CDR3 residues: CASSLAGNSYGYTF. The DNA for the CDR3 is TGTGCCAGCAGCCTCGCGGGGAATTCGTATGGCTACACCTTC. Full variable domain (missing parts from reference TRBV11-2 and TRBJ1-2): EAGVAQSPRYKIIEKRQSVAFWCNPISGHATLYWYQQILGQGPKLLIQFQNNGVVDDSQLPKDRFSAERLKGVDSTLKIQPAKLEDSAVYLCASSLAGNSYGYTFGSGTRLTVV.

The J gene is TRBJ2-2, the V gene TRBV5-1, with D perhaps matching TRBD1 (5 bases). CDR1 is SGHRS, CDR2 YFSETQ, per germline. The V end was cut by 0 bases, the J end by 8 bases, with 5 bases between. The CDR3 length is 12 residues. CDR3: CASSLGQGELFF. The DNA of the CDR3 is TGCGCCAGCAGCTTGGGACAGGGGGAGCTGTTTTTT.

As to this clone: This same CDR3 is encoded by further DNA sequences in the sample. The chain combines TRBV27 with TRBJ2-3; D unresolved. Germline V CDR1 and CDR2: MNHEY, SMNVEV (reference sequence). V dropped 2 bases and J dropped 7 bases, with 13 bases sitting between them. CDR3 length equals 14 residues. The CDR3 nucleotides read TGTGCCAGCAGTTTAACGACATCGTCAAATACGCAGTATTTT. Translation gives CASSLTTSSNTQYF.

The chain recombines TRBV11-3 with TRBJ1-1; D remains ambiguous. The CDR3 extends over 13 amino acids. Germline values: CDR1 SGHNT, CDR2 YENEEA. The ends were cut back, 6 bases at V and 5 bases at J, with 13 bases in the middle. The CDR3: CASSLRGETEAFF. The CDR3 DNA follows: TGTGCCAGCAGTCTGCGGGGTGAGACTGAAGCTTTCTTT.

This chain uses TRBV6-5 with TRBJ2-7, with 11 bases matching TRBD2. The J segment lost 2 bases and the V segment lost 6 bases, leaving 3 bases of the junction unmatched. The CDR3 covers 14 residues. Germline V gene lookup returns CDR1 MNHEY and CDR2 SVGAGI. This chain's CDR3 is CASRAGLAAYEQYF. The CDR3 DNA reads as TGTGCCAGCAGAGCGGGACTAGCGGCCTACGAGCAGTACTTC.

This sequence joins TRBV19 and TRBJ2-2; the match to TRBD2 covers 12 bases. The CDR3 runs 14 residues. Per germline, CDR1 LNHDA and CDR2 SQIVND (reference sequence). Trimming cost V 7 bases and J 8 bases; bases outside gene matches: 5. CDR3 amino acids: CASIGLAGIGELFF. In DNA form, the CDR3 reads TGTGCCAGTATCGGACTAGCGGGAATAGGGGAGCTGTTTTTT. Complete variable domain (other parts from reference TRBV19 and TRBJ2-2): DGGITQSPKYLFRKEGQNVTLSCEQNLNHDAMYWYRQDPGQGLRLIYYSQIVNDFQKGDIAEGYSVSREKKESFPLTVTSAQKNPTAFYLCASIGLAGIGELFFGEGSRLTVL.

This chain connects TRBV19 to TRBJ2-7, with D perhaps matching TRBD1 (5 bases). Germline V gene sequence: CDR1 LNHDA, CDR2 SQIVND (reference sequence). The CDR3 extends over 13 amino acids. Trimming stripped 5 bases from V and 2 bases from J, with 10 bases between. The CDR3 DNA follows: TGTGCCAGTAGTTGGGGCGAAACCTACGAGCAGTACTTC. It codes for CASSWGETYEQYF.

V usage is TRBV18 and J usage is TRBJ1-6; 7 bases match TRBD1. With V trimmed by 1 base and J by 7 bases, 4 bases remained unmatched. CDR3 length: 15 amino acids. Germline CDR1 and CDR2: KGHSH and LQKENI. The CDR3 nucleotides are TGTGCCAGCTCACCACGACAGGGCCCAAATTCACCCCTCCACTTT. Translated, it gives CASSPRQGPNSPLHF.

This clone was detected a few times. The chain employs TRBV5-1 and TRBJ2-1, with 7 bases fitting TRBD2. Germline CDR1 and CDR2: SGHRS and YFSETQ. V trimming: 0 bases; J trimming: 9 bases; junction bases outside the gene matches: 9. The CDR3 length is 15 residues. The CDR3 bases are TGCGCCAGCAGCTTGGTAACTAGCGAGGTTGGTGAGCAGTTCTTC. Protein sequence: CASSLVTSEVGEQFF.

The chain couples TRBV30 to TRBJ1-4; TRBD1 matches 10 bases. Germline CDR1 and CDR2: GTSNPN and SVGIG (reference sequence). CDR3 length equals 15 residues. Trimming took 3 bases from V and 8 from J; bases not matched to a gene: 9. The CDR3 DNA reads as TGTGCCTGGAGCTCCGGACAGGGGGGCTACGAAAAACTGTTTTTT. Encoded protein: CAWSSGQGGYEKLFF.

V is TRBV6-5 and J is TRBJ2-2; the match to TRBD1 covers 9 bases. The V gene end was trimmed by 6 bases and the J gene end by 0 bases; junction bases not matched to a gene: 2. Looked up from germline, CDR1 is MNHEY and CDR2 is SVGAGI. The CDR3 extends over 15 amino acids. The CDR3 bases are TGTGCCAGCAGGGACAGGGGTACGAACACCGGGGAGCTGTTTTTT. Its translation is CASRDRGTNTGELFF.

The chain combines TRBV5-6 with TRBJ2-5; TRBD2 might be the D (5 bases). This CDR3 is built from 13 residues. Germline V lookup: CDR1 SGHDT, CDR2 YYEEEE. The V gene lost 2 bases and the J gene lost 5 bases, with 10 bases spanning the gap. This CDR3 is CASSFRRGETQYF. For the CDR3, the DNA is TGTGCCAGCAGCTTTAGGAGAGGGGAGACCCAGTACTTC. The full variable domain, completed using reference TRBV5-6 and TRBJ2-5, is DAGVTQSPTHLIKTRGQQVTLRCSPKSGHDTVSWYQQALGQGPQFIFQYYEEEERQRGNFPDRFSGHQFPNYSSELNVNALLLGDSALYLCASSFRRGETQYFGPGTRLLVL.

This chain connects TRBV4-2 to TRBJ1-5; TRBD1 matches at 9 bases. The J segment lost 4 bases and the V segment lost 4 bases, leaving 2 bases of the junction unmatched. Per germline, CDR1 LGHNA and CDR2 YNFKEQ. The CDR3 sequence is 14 residues long. This CDR3 is CASSLGQGNQPQHF. The CDR3 nucleotides read TGTGCCAGCAGCCTGGGACAGGGAAATCAGCCCCAGCATTTT.

This chain links TRBV2 with TRBJ2-1, with 7 positions matching TRBD2. CDR3 length equals 15 residues. Per germline, CDR1 SNHLY and CDR2 FYNNEI. With 4 bases clipped from V and 4 bases from J, the junction kept 7 bases outside the gene matches. CDR3 coding DNA: TGTGCCAGCAGTGTCGCGGGGGACTTTTACAATGAGCAGTTCTTC. This translates into CASSVAGDFYNEQFF.

The chain joins TRBV19 to TRBJ1-1; D gene ambiguous. V lost 4 bases, J lost 4 bases, and 13 bases lay in between. The CDR3 consists of 14 residues. The germline CDR1 and CDR2 sequences are LNHDA and SQIVND (reference sequence). The CDR3 DNA reads TGTGCCAGTAGTACGCCGCGGGTGGGCACTGAAGCTTTCTTT. Translated, it gives CASSTPRVGTEAFF.

This sequence joins TRBV7-3 and TRBJ1-6; D is perhaps TRBD1 (5 bases). The CDR3 has 16 amino acids. CDR1 is SGHTA, CDR2 FQGTGA, per germline. V shed 5 bases and J shed 0 bases, with 11 bases lying between them. The CDR3 DNA is TGTGCCAGCAGCGCAGACGGGGGCTCCTATAATTCACCCCTCCACTTT. This gives the protein CASSADGGSYNSPLHF.

CDR3 amino acids: CASSQGREGFEQYF. CDR3 sequence (DNA): TGTGCCAGCAGCCAAGGGCGGGAGGGATTCGAGCAGTACTTC. The gene calls are TRBV3-1 (or the pseudogene TRBV3-2) and TRBJ2-7, with 9 bases identical to TRBD2. J lost 6 bases, V lost 1 base, and 4 bases had no gene match. The CDR3 spans 14 residues. In germline, CDR1 is LGHDT, CDR2 YNNKEL (reference sequence).

The V and J genes are TRBV7-8 and TRBJ1-1, with TRBD1 matching over 8 bases. This CDR3 comprises 18 residues. J lost 0 bases, V lost 3 bases, and 12 bases had no gene match. Germline CDR1 SGHVS, CDR2 FQNEAQ. CDR3 sequence: CASSFPAGGLWLNTEAFF. CDR3 in DNA: TGTGCCAGCAGCTTCCCTGCAGGGGGCCTGTGGTTGAACACTGAAGCTTTCTTT.

This chain uses TRBV7-2 with TRBJ2-5; TRBD2 matches 14 bases. The V and J ends lost 6 bases and 5 bases, in that order; junction bases with no gene match: 5. CDR3 length equals 15 residues. From germline, CDR1 is SGHTA and CDR2 FQGNSA. CDR3 DNA sequence: TGTGCCAGCAGTTGGGGACTAGCGGGAGTGGAGACCCAGTACTTC. Translating gives CASSWGLAGVETQYF.

V is TRBV11-2 and J is TRBJ1-5, with 10 bases lining up with TRBD1. V was clipped by 4 bases and J by 3 bases; unmatched bases: 6. This CDR3 comprises 16 residues. Germline assignment: CDR1 SGHAT and CDR2 FQNNGV. The CDR3 sequence: CASSSGQGDLNQPQHF. DNA for the CDR3: TGTGCCAGCAGCTCAGGACAGGGGGACCTCAATCAGCCCCAGCATTTT.

The chain is built from TRBV7-8 and TRBJ1-4, with 7 bases identical to TRBD1. Trimming took 0 bases from V and 4 from J; bases not matched to a gene: 5. Germline V gives CDR1 SGHVS, CDR2 FQNEAQ. The CDR3 has 16 residues. Here the CDR3 reads CASSLAGDSFNEKLFF. CDR3 sequence (DNA): TGTGCCAGCAGCTTAGCCGGGGACAGCTTTAATGAAAAACTGTTTTTT.

The chain has TRBV5-6 and TRBJ2-1, with 8 positions matching TRBD2. Per the germline V gene, CDR1 is SGHDT and CDR2 is YYEEEE. The CDR3 contains 15 residues. Trimming cost V 1 base and J 5 bases; bases outside gene matches: 5. The CDR3 reads CASSLTGTRNNEQFF. As DNA, the CDR3 is TGTGCCAGCAGCTTGACGGGGACTAGAAACAATGAGCAGTTCTTC. Looking up the rest from reference TRBV5-6 and TRBJ2-1 gives the full variable domain: DAGVTQSPTHLIKTRGQQVTLRCSPKSGHDTVSWYQQALGQGPQFIFQYYEEEERQRGNFPDRFSGHQFPNYSSELNVNALLLGDSALYLCASSLTGTRNNEQFFGPGTRLTVL.

The sample holds one count of this clone. The CDR3 DNA reads as TGTGCCAGCAGCCCATTTTTCCAGGGCATTAATTCACCCCTCCACTTT. Amino acid sequence: CASSPFFQGINSPLHF. The V call is TRBV3-1 (or the pseudogene TRBV3-2), the J call TRBJ1-6, with D possibly being TRBD1 (5 bases). The CDR3 loop spans 16 amino acids. V was trimmed by 4 bases and J by 6 bases, leaving 16 bases between them. Germline V gives CDR1 LGHDT, CDR2 YNNKEL (reference sequence).

This chain uses TRBV30 with TRBJ2-3; 9 bases map to TRBD1. The length of the CDR3 is 15 residues. V shed 1 base, J shed 2 bases, and the junction held 4 bases outside the gene matches. Per the germline V gene, CDR1 is GTSNPN and CDR2 is SVGIG (reference sequence). The CDR3, as DNA: TGTGCCTGGAGTGCTAACAGGGGGCTCACAGATACGCAGTATTTT. It encodes CAWSANRGLTDTQYF.

This chain connects TRBV18 to TRBJ2-7, with D possibly matching TRBD1 (6 bases). V lost 3 bases and J 4 bases, leaving 10 bases between the germline ends. Looked up from germline, CDR1 is KGHSH and CDR2 is LQKENI. The CDR3 length is 13 residues. The DNA of the CDR3 is TGTGCCAGCTCACCGGGGACACTTTACGAGCAGTACTTC. This encodes CASSPGTLYEQYF.

About this clone itself: Other DNA sequences in the same sample also yield this CDR3. V gene TRBV9 combines with J gene TRBJ2-3; TRBD2 matches 7 bases. This CDR3 contains 15 residues. Germline values: CDR1 SGDLS, CDR2 YYNGEE. J was trimmed by 3 bases and V by 0 bases; bases with no gene match: 4. The CDR3 DNA is TGTGCCAGCAGCGTAGGGACTAGTGGGACAGATACGCAGTATTTT. Its protein is CASSVGTSGTDTQYF.

The chain has TRBV3-1 (or the pseudogene TRBV3-2) and TRBJ2-3; TRBD2 matches 7 bases. Germline CDR1 and CDR2: LGHDT and YNNKEL (reference sequence). The CDR3 is 14 amino acids. V lost 3 bases and J lost 5; bases outside the gene matches: 5. CDR3 DNA sequence: TGTGCCAGCAGCCATCGAGTAGCGGGAGATACGCAGTATTTT. Protein product: CASSHRVAGDTQYF.

The rearrangement uses TRBV9 and TRBJ2-1; the match to TRBD2 covers 8 bases. CDR1 SGDLS and CDR2 YYNGEE come from the germline V gene. The CDR3 extends over 12 amino acids. The V gene end was trimmed by 4 bases and the J gene end by 9 bases; junction bases not matched to a gene: 3. CDR3 sequence reads: CASSRREGEQFF. For the CDR3, the DNA is TGTGCCAGCAGCCGCCGGGAGGGTGAGCAGTTCTTC.

The genes are TRBV9 and TRBJ2-2; possibly TRBD2 for D (5 bases). The CDR3 consists of 17 residues. V lost 2 bases to trimming and J lost 10 bases, with 24 bases between them. Germline V CDR1 and CDR2: SGDLS, YYNGEE. CDR3 DNA: TGTGCCAGCAGCGTTCCGGTAAATCCCGAGGGTCCAGTGGAGCTGTTTTTT. This codes for CASSVPVNPEGPVELFF.